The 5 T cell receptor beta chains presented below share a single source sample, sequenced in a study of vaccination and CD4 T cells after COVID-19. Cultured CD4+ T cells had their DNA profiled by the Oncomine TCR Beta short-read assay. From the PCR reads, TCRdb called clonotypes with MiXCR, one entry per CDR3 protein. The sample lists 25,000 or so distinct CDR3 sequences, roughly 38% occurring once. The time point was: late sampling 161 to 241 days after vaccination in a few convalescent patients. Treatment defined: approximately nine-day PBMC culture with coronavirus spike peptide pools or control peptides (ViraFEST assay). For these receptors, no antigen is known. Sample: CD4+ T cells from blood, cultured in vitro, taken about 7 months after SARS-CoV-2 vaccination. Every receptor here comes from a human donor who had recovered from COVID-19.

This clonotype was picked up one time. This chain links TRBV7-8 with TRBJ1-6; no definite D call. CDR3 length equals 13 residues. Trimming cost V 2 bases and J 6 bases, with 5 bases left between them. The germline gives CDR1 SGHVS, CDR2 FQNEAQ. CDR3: CASSLQVNSPLHF. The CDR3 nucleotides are TGTGCCAGCAGCTTACAAGTTAATTCACCCCTCCACTTT.

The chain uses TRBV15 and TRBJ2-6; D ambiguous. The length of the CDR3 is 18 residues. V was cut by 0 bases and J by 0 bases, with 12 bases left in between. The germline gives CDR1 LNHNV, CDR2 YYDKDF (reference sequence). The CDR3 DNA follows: TGTGCCACCAGCAGAGATCTGGGCAGCAGCTCTGGGGCCAACGTCCTGACTTTC. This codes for CATSRDLGSSSGANVLTF.

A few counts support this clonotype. CDR3 in amino acids: CATSDSDRVSHEQYF. The CDR3 DNA is TGTGCCACCAGTGACTCCGACAGGGTTAGCCACGAGCAGTACTTC. The V gene is TRBV24-1, the J gene TRBJ2-7; 7 bases match TRBD1. Germline V lookup: CDR1 KGHDR, CDR2 SFDVKD. After removal of 4 bases from V and 5 bases from J, the junction contained 10 bases not matched to a gene. The CDR3 consists of 15 residues.

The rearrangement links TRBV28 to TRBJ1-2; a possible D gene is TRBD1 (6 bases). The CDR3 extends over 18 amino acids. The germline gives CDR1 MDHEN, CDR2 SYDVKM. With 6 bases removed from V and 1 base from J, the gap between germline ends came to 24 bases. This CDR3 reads CASRRLGRGGGHNYGYTF. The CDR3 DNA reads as TGTGCCAGCAGGCGGCTAGGGCGGGGCGGGGGACATAACTATGGCTACACCTTC.

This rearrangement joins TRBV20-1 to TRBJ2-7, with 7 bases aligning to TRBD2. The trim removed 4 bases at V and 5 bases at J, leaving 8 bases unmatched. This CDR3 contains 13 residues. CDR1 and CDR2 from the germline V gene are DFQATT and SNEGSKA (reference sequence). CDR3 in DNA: TGCAGTGCTAAAGGACTAGTCCTCCACGAGCAGTACTTC. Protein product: CSAKGLVLHEQYF.